Shown below are 30 T cell receptor beta chains from a single sample sequenced in a study of T cells in Graves' hyperthyroidism and ophthalmopathy. Amplification of TCR beta CDR3 regions used RNA as the template. Researchers ran a first-round RT-PCR on the TCR CDR3 using the HTBI primer set. TCRdb analysed the multiplex PCR reads with MiXCR anew, one entry per CDR3 protein. The sample lists about 380,000 distinct CDR3 sequences, about 15% occurring once. What was sequenced was blood. Receptors originate from a woman in her sixties or seventies with Graves' hyperthyroidism.

This chain connects TRBV20-1 to TRBJ2-7, with TRBD2 matching over 11 bases. After removal of 5 bases from V and 3 bases from J, the junction contained 15 bases not matched to a gene. The germline V gene encodes CDR1 DFQATT and CDR2 SNEGSKA (reference sequence). The CDR3 is made up of 17 amino acids. CDR3 sequence reads: CSALPSRLAGNNYEQYF. The CDR3 DNA follows: TGCAGTGCTCTCCCCTCCCGACTAGCGGGAAACAACTACGAGCAGTACTTC.

In its sample, this clonotype was seen a few times. The chain couples TRBV20-1 to TRBJ2-1, with a weak D call TRBD1 (6 bases). CDR3 size: 12 residues. The V gene lost 1 base and the J gene lost 12 bases, with 13 bases spanning the gap. The germline CDR1 and CDR2 sequences are DFQATT and SNEGSKA (reference sequence). Here the CDR3 DNA reads TGCAGTGCTAGAGGCCTGGGGGCTGGGCAGTTCTTC. It is translated as CSARGLGAGQFF.

This clonotype was detected ten times or more. The CDR3 sequence is CASSPVANSYNEQFF. CDR3 bases: TGTGCCAGCAGCCCGGTGGCTAACTCCTACAATGAGCAGTTCTTC. V is TRBV9 and J is TRBJ2-1; no reliable D call. From germline, CDR1 is SGDLS and CDR2 YYNGEE. CDR3 length: 15 residues. The germline V and J ends were trimmed by 4 bases and 0 bases, with 11 bases remaining between them.

This clonotype has a handful of counts. This rearrangement joins TRBV19 to TRBJ2-6; weak D call: TRBD1 (6 bases). Germline loops: CDR1 LNHDA, CDR2 SQIVND (reference sequence). V gave up 5 bases and J gave up 2 bases, with 13 bases separating them. CDR3 length: 16 residues. The CDR3 loop reads CASSFRRQAGANVLTF. The CDR3 region has the DNA TGTGCCAGTAGTTTCCGGAGACAGGCTGGGGCCAACGTCCTGACTTTC.

In this sample, this clonotype turned up many times. The rearrangement uses TRBV28 and TRBJ2-1; 7 nucleotides align to TRBD1. CDR1 is MDHEN and CDR2 is SYDVKM in the germline V gene. CDR3 length: 11 residues. The J segment lost 10 bases and the V segment lost 6 bases, leaving 3 bases of the junction unmatched. The CDR3 bases are TGTGCCAGCAGACGGACAGGAGAGCAGTTCTTC. Translating it yields CASRRTGEQFF.

This clonotype was observed many times. The chain uses TRBV2 and TRBJ1-5; 7 positions agree with TRBD1. CDR1 SNHLY and CDR2 FYNNEI come from the germline V gene. The CDR3 length is 15 residues. Losses at the gene ends were 7 bases for V and 8 bases for J; bases not matched to a gene: 14. This CDR3 reads CASTRTGLIREPQHF. The CDR3 nucleotides read TGTGCCAGCACCAGGACAGGTCTTATTAGGGAGCCCCAGCATTTT.

V usage is TRBV12-3 or TRBV12-4 and J usage is TRBJ2-2; D is possibly TRBD1 (5 bases). The length of the CDR3 is 15 residues. The V gene lost 1 base and the J gene lost 1 base, with 7 bases spanning the gap. CDR3 region: CASSLGQGNTGELFF. Here the CDR3 DNA reads TGTGCCAGCAGTTTAGGCCAGGGGAACACCGGGGAGCTGTTTTTT.

This clonotype showed up just a few times. The chain links TRBV12-3 or TRBV12-4 to TRBJ2-2; D is uncertain. V was cut by 3 bases and J by 3 bases, with 5 bases left in between. The CDR3 totals 13 residues. CDR3 sequence (DNA): TGTGCCAGCAGTTTGCAACACACCGGGGAGCTGTTTTTT. This encodes CASSLQHTGELFF.

Ten or more counts support this clonotype. The V gene is TRBV7-3, the J gene TRBJ1-1; the D is unclear. Germline V lookup: CDR1 SGHTA, CDR2 FQGTGA. CDR3 length: 13 amino acids. Trimming took off 3 bases at V and 1 base at J, with 6 bases between the two ends. CDR3 sequence reads: CASSFETNTEAFF. For the CDR3, the DNA is TGTGCCAGCAGCTTCGAGACGAACACTGAAGCTTTCTTT. The full variable domain, rest sourced from reference TRBV7-3 and TRBJ1-1, is GAGVSQTPSNKVTEKGKYVELRCDPISGHTALYWYRQSLGQGPEFLIYFQGTGAADDSGLPNDRFFAVRPEGSVSTLKIQRTERGDSAVYLCASSFETNTEAFFGQGTRLTVV.

This chain connects TRBV25-1 to TRBJ2-7; D may be TRBD1 (6 bases). Germline V lookup: CDR1 MGHDK, CDR2 SYGVNS. V was clipped by 6 bases and J by 0 bases, with 15 bases between them. The CDR3 sequence is 15 residues long. CDR3 sequence: CASSVTGRSSYEQYF. The DNA of the CDR3 is TGTGCCAGCAGCGTAACAGGGAGAAGCTCCTACGAGCAGTACTTC.

This clonotype was seen ten or more times. The rearrangement uses TRBV28 and TRBJ2-5; 8 positions match TRBD2. The CDR3 contains 13 residues. Trimming removed 4 bases from V and 4 bases from J; junction bases left unmatched: 2. Looked up from germline, CDR1 is MDHEN and CDR2 is SYDVKM. CDR3 nucleotides: TGTGCCAGCAGTTCTCTAGCGGGAGAGACCCAGTACTTC. It is translated as CASSSLAGETQYF.

The V gene is TRBV7-2, the J gene TRBJ1-1; D is unclear. CDR3 size: 14 residues. Trimming stripped 5 bases from V and 1 base from J, with 11 bases between. Germline values: CDR1 SGHTA, CDR2 FQGNSA. The CDR3 coding sequence is TGTGCCAGCAGCATAAGCGATCAGAACACTGAAGCTTTCTTT. It encodes CASSISDQNTEAFF. The full variable domain, rest sourced from reference TRBV7-2 and TRBJ1-1, is GAGVSQSPSNKVTEKGKDVELRCDPISGHTALYWYRQSLGQGLEFLIYFQGNSAPDKSGLPSDRFSAERTGGSVSTLTIQRTQQEDSAVYLCASSISDQNTEAFFGQGTRLTVV.

This clonotype was counted ten times or more. In DNA form, the CDR3 reads TGTGCCAGTAGTCCGGCGGGACAGGGGGCCAACAATGAGCAGTTCTTC. It encodes CASSPAGQGANNEQFF. This chain links TRBV19 with TRBJ2-1; 12 nucleotides agree with TRBD1. The V gene's germline CDR1 is LNHDA and CDR2 SQIVND (reference sequence). The CDR3 covers 16 residues. V was pared by 5 bases and J by 5 bases, with 7 bases of the junction left unmatched.

The chain has TRBV10-1 and TRBJ2-2; D is perhaps TRBD2 (6 bases). CDR1 is WNHNN and CDR2 is SYGVQD in the germline V gene (reference sequence). V gave up 5 bases and J gave up 1 base, with 14 bases separating them. The CDR3 extends over 16 amino acids. The CDR3 is CASSPDRAGNTGELFF. The CDR3 bases are TGCGCCAGCAGTCCTGACCGAGCGGGGAACACCGGGGAGCTGTTTTTT.

Ten or more counts support this clonotype. One base away lies a much larger clone, so this may be a sequencing read error. The gene calls are TRBV30 and TRBJ1-3; D is uncertain. Germline assignment: CDR1 GTSNPN and CDR2 SVGIG (reference sequence). V was pared by 2 bases and J by 2 bases, with 7 bases between. The CDR3 runs to 13 residues. The CDR3 nucleotides read TGTGCCTGGAGTTCAGAAGCTGGAAACACCATATATTTT. Residues: CAWSSEAGNTIYF.

This clonotype was observed many times. The rearrangement joins TRBV5-4 to TRBJ2-7; no reliable D call. Germline assignment: CDR1 SGHNT and CDR2 YYREEE (reference sequence). Trimming shortened V by 4 bases and J by 3 bases, and 20 bases separated the two germline ends. The CDR3 loop spans 16 amino acids. The CDR3: CASSPNRVQARYEQYF. CDR3 in DNA: TGTGCCAGCAGCCCGAACCGGGTGCAAGCACGCTACGAGCAGTACTTC.

In its sample, this clonotype was seen a few times. This chain joins TRBV2 and TRBJ2-7; D remains ambiguous. Germline V CDR1 and CDR2: SNHLY, FYNNEI. The V gene lost 2 bases and the J gene lost 3 bases, with 5 bases spanning the gap. The CDR3 has 12 residues. The CDR3 spells CASSERVYEQYF. CDR3 DNA sequence: TGTGCCAGCAGTGAAAGGGTCTACGAGCAGTACTTC. Complete variable domain (other parts from reference TRBV2 and TRBJ2-7): EPEVTQTPSHQVTQMGQEVILRCVPISNHLYFYWYRQILGQKVEFLVSFYNNEISEKSEIFDDQFSVERPDGSNFTLKIRSTKLEDSAMYFCASSERVYEQYFGPGTRLTVT.

This clonotype has at least ten counts. The chain joins TRBV15 to TRBJ2-4; D not certain. The CDR3 is made up of 14 amino acids. Per the germline V gene, CDR1 is LNHNV and CDR2 is YYDKDF (reference sequence). V lost 1 base and J 0 bases, leaving 4 bases between the germline ends. As DNA, the CDR3 is TGTGCCACCAGCAGAGGAGTAGCCAAAAACATTCAGTACTTC. As protein: CATSRGVAKNIQYF.

J is TRBJ1-2 and V is TRBV19; a possible D gene is TRBD1 (6 bases). The CDR3 has 16 residues. V was cut by 8 bases and J by 7 bases, with 26 bases left in between. CDR1 and CDR2 (germline): LNHDA, SQIVND (reference sequence). CDR3 amino acids: CASRSPQGQKGTGYTF. DNA of the CDR3: TGTGCCAGTCGGTCCCCCCAGGGGCAGAAGGGGACTGGCTACACCTTC. The variable domain in full, with the rest retrieved from reference TRBV19 and TRBJ1-2, is DGGITQSPKYLFRKEGQNVTLSCEQNLNHDAMYWYRQDPGQGLRLIYYSQIVNDFQKGDIAEGYSVSREKKESFPLTVTSAQKNPTAFYLCASRSPQGQKGTGYTFGSGTRLTVV.

This chain joins TRBV3-1 and TRBJ2-5, with TRBD2 matching 7 bases. Per the germline V gene, CDR1 is LGHDT and CDR2 is YNNKEL (reference sequence). V shed 1 base, J shed 13 bases, and the junction held 9 bases outside the gene matches. This CDR3 is 13 amino acids long. CDR3 in amino acids: CASSQAQSGKRYF. DNA of the CDR3: TGTGCCAGCAGCCAAGCCCAAAGCGGGAAAAGGTACTTC.

This clonotype was detected many times. This chain joins TRBV7-9 and TRBJ2-7, with 9 bases lining up with TRBD2. The CDR3 is 14 amino acids. From germline, CDR1 is SEHNR and CDR2 FQNEAQ (reference sequence). With 6 bases clipped from V and 3 bases from J, the junction kept 6 bases outside the gene matches. Here the CDR3 DNA reads TGTGCCAGCAGGACTAGCGGTAGCGGCTACGAGCAGTACTTC. It specifies CASRTSGSGYEQYF.

The sample holds many counts of this clonotype. The chain carries TRBV2 and TRBJ1-5; weak D call: TRBD1 (5 bases). Trimming removed 6 bases at V and 0 bases at J, with 12 bases between. The length of the CDR3 is 15 residues. Germline V gene sequence: CDR1 SNHLY, CDR2 FYNNEI. For the CDR3, the DNA is TGTGCCAGCAGGAGGGACGGTAATAGCAATCAGCCCCAGCATTTT. Its translation: CASRRDGNSNQPQHF.

Ten or more counts support this clonotype. The chain combines TRBV12-3 or TRBV12-4 with TRBJ2-7; 7 nucleotides agree with TRBD1. The CDR3 is 13 amino acids. The V segment lost 6 bases and the J segment 2 bases; nucleotides outside the gene matches: 4. CDR3 DNA sequence: TGTGCCAGCAGGCGGACAGGAACCTACGAGCAGTACTTC. Amino acids: CASRRTGTYEQYF.

This clonotype was seen many times. The rearrangement links TRBV2 to TRBJ1-2; 7 bases agree with TRBD1. V gave up 4 bases and J gave up 3 bases; unmatched junction bases: 2. This CDR3 spans 13 amino acids. Germline V gene sequence: CDR1 SNHLY, CDR2 FYNNEI. CDR3 nucleotides: TGTGCCAGCAGTGGTACAGGGGACTATGGCTACACCTTC. Translation gives CASSGTGDYGYTF.

At least ten counts were recorded for this clonotype. The V gene is TRBV11-2, the J gene TRBJ2-2, with unresolved D. The V end was cut by 0 bases, the J end by 5 bases, with 13 bases between. The CDR3 totals 16 residues. From germline, CDR1 is SGHAT and CDR2 FQNNGV. CDR3 sequence reads: CASSLDLPDGTGELFF. Written as DNA, the CDR3 is TGTGCCAGCAGCTTAGATCTCCCGGACGGTACCGGGGAGCTGTTTTTT. Supplemented by reference TRBV11-2 and TRBJ2-2, the full variable domain reads EAGVAQSPRYKIIEKRQSVAFWCNPISGHATLYWYQQILGQGPKLLIQFQNNGVVDDSQLPKDRFSAERLKGVDSTLKIQPAKLEDSAVYLCASSLDLPDGTGELFFGEGSRLTVL.

This clonotype came up a few times. The V and J genes are TRBV19 and TRBJ1-2, with D hard to call. Trimming stripped 3 bases from V and 0 bases from J, with 11 bases between. This CDR3 has 15 amino acids. In germline, CDR1 is LNHDA, CDR2 SQIVND (reference sequence). This chain's CDR3 is CASSIVLRTNYGYTF. The DNA for the CDR3 is TGTGCCAGTAGTATTGTGCTACGGACTAACTATGGCTACACCTTC.

The chain couples TRBV18 to TRBJ2-3; 11 bases fit TRBD2. Germline V CDR1 and CDR2: KGHSH, LQKENI. V gave up 2 bases and J gave up 8 bases; unmatched junction bases: 9. The CDR3 covers 16 residues. CDR3 coding DNA: TGTGCCAGCTCACCAATAGAACTAGCGGGAGAGGGTACGCAGTATTTT. Protein: CASSPIELAGEGTQYF.

This clonotype came up many times. The J gene is TRBJ2-3, the V gene TRBV12-5; TRBD2 agrees at 7 bases. The V gene's germline CDR1 is LGHNT and CDR2 FRNRAP. The J segment lost 6 bases and the V segment lost 5 bases, leaving 5 bases of the junction unmatched. CDR3 length: 13 residues. The CDR3 sequence: CASGGTTTDTQYF. DNA of the CDR3: TGTGCTAGTGGTGGGACTACCACGGATACGCAGTATTTT.

This clonotype was seen at least ten times. The chain joins TRBV12-3 or TRBV12-4 to TRBJ2-7, with 11 bases identical to TRBD2. With 5 bases clipped from V and 2 bases from J, the junction kept 11 bases outside the gene matches. There are 17 residues in the CDR3. CDR3 protein: CASSLRRGTSGAYEQYF. CDR3 DNA sequence: TGTGCCAGCAGTCTCCGCCGGGGGACTAGCGGAGCCTACGAGCAGTACTTC.

At least ten counts were recorded for this clonotype. The chain joins TRBV28 to TRBJ2-3; D is uncertain. The CDR3 runs 12 residues. CDR1 MDHEN and CDR2 SYDVKM come from the germline V gene. Trimming shortened V by 6 bases and J by 2 bases, and 6 bases separated the two germline ends. CDR3 coding DNA: TGTGCCAGCAGAGGATTCACAGATACGCAGTATTTT. This sequence encodes CASRGFTDTQYF.